Below are 26 T cell receptor beta chains sequenced from a single sample in a study of Tregs in tolerant kidney transplant recipients. Repertoires were generated with immunoSEQ multiplex PCR, while TCRdb's copy carries only in-frame clones and drops some. The data contain more than 60,000 clones, under 98% of them seen just once; the ten biggest clones take up 0.55% to 0.6%. The material sequenced was CD4+ T cells from blood, taken before the transplant. Source of these receptors: a human donor who received a combined kidney and bone marrow transplant.

The chain recombines TRBV7-3 with TRBJ2-2, with D possibly being TRBD2 (6 bases). This CDR3 region has 13 residues. CDR1 is SGHTA and CDR2 is FQGTGA in the germline V gene. Trimming left V 6 bases short and J 7 bases short, with 12 bases between. The CDR3 DNA follows: TGTGCCAGCAGTGCGGGAAGGGGCGGGGAGCTGTTTTTT. This gives the protein CASSAGRGGELFF.

This clone appeared once. The chain has TRBV5-5 and TRBJ2-6; 7 bases align to TRBD1. The CDR3 runs to 16 residues. V gave up 0 bases and J gave up 2 bases; unmatched junction bases: 2. Germline loops: CDR1 SGHKS, CDR2 YYEKEE (reference sequence). In DNA form, the CDR3 reads TGTGCCAGCAGCTTGGGTGACAGGGCTGGGGCCAACGTCCTGACTTTC. Translation: CASSLGDRAGANVLTF.

This chain connects TRBV5-6 to TRBJ1-2, with 8 bases identical to TRBD1. After removal of 2 bases from V and 6 bases from J, the junction contained 9 bases not matched to a gene. The CDR3 is 15 amino acids. The germline CDR1 and CDR2 sequences are SGHDT and YYEEEE. The CDR3 bases are TGTGCCAGCAGCTTCCCGGACAGGGTGAAGGATGGCTACACCTTC. As protein: CASSFPDRVKDGYTF.

The V and J genes are TRBV10-3 and TRBJ2-1; tentative D call: TRBD2 (5 bases). The length of the CDR3 is 15 residues. Germline V gene data show CDR1 as ENHRY and CDR2 as SYGVKD. Trimming cost V 3 bases and J 6 bases, with 15 bases left between them. CDR3 DNA sequence: TGTGCCATCAGTGAAGGTAATGGAGGCTCCAATGAGCAGTTCTTC. This gives the protein CAISEGNGGSNEQFF.

The chain recombines TRBV15 with TRBJ1-3; possibly TRBD1 for D (5 bases). Germline CDR1 reads LNHNV; CDR2 reads YYDKDF (reference sequence). Trimming removed 4 bases at V and 0 bases at J, with 10 bases between. The CDR3 consists of 15 residues. CDR3 region: CATSIHRSSGNTIYF. The DNA for the CDR3 is TGTGCCACCAGCATTCACAGGTCCTCTGGAAACACCATATATTTT.

This rearrangement joins TRBV5-4 to TRBJ1-2; the match to TRBD1 covers 11 bases. CDR1 and CDR2 from the germline V gene are SGHNT and YYREEE (reference sequence). V lost 4 bases and J lost 4; bases outside the gene matches: 12. The CDR3 is 17 amino acids. The CDR3 spells CASSPGTGGGGGYGYTF. As DNA, the CDR3 is TGTGCCAGCAGCCCCGGGACAGGGGGAGGAGGAGGCTATGGCTACACCTTC.

A single count supports this clone. The chain recombines TRBV5-1 with TRBJ2-1, with 15 bases aligning to TRBD2. With 7 bases clipped from V and 5 bases from J, the junction kept 13 bases outside the gene matches. In germline, CDR1 is SGHRS, CDR2 YFSETQ. This CDR3 comprises 18 residues. The CDR3 protein is CASGWTSGRAGRHNEQFF. The CDR3 DNA is TGCGCCAGCGGTTGGACTAGCGGGAGGGCCGGTCGACACAATGAGCAGTTCTTC.

The chain employs TRBV5-5 and TRBJ2-2; 7 nucleotides agree with TRBD1. Trimming took 3 bases from V and 1 from J; bases not matched to a gene: 0. The CDR3 spans 14 residues. CDR1 SGHKS and CDR2 YYEKEE come from the germline V gene (reference sequence). For the CDR3, the DNA is TGTGCCAGCAGCTGGACAGGGAACACCGGGGAGCTGTTTTTT. Encoded protein: CASSWTGNTGELFF.

This rearrangement joins TRBV5-1 to TRBJ2-5; 9 bases agree with TRBD1. J lost 3 bases, V lost 3 bases, and 9 bases had no gene match. Germline V gene lookup returns CDR1 SGHRS and CDR2 YFSETQ. CDR3 size: 16 residues. CDR3 coding DNA: TGCGCCAGCAGCTGGGGACAGGGCTTTGTGGAAGAGACCCAGTACTTC. Protein: CASSWGQGFVEETQYF.

V gene TRBV5-1 combines with J gene TRBJ2-1, with TRBD2 identical over 10 bases. The V gene's germline CDR1 is SGHRS and CDR2 YFSETQ. This CDR3 region has 17 residues. V lost 3 bases to trimming and J lost 0 bases; unmatched junction nucleotides: 6. CDR3 loop: CASSSLAGDPSYNEQFF. The CDR3 region has the DNA TGCGCCAGCAGCTCGCTAGCGGGGGACCCCTCCTACAATGAGCAGTTCTTC.

CDR3 sequence reads: CASSLSSGANVLTF. For the CDR3, the DNA is TGTGCCAGCAGTTTGAGCTCTGGGGCCAACGTCCTGACTTTC. The chain has TRBV6-5 and TRBJ2-6; D remains unclear. Trimming took off 4 bases at V and 0 bases at J, with 4 bases between the two ends. This CDR3 comprises 14 residues. Germline CDR1 and CDR2: MNHEY and SVGAGI.

V and J are TRBV6-4 and TRBJ2-7, with 7 nucleotides matching TRBD1. V was pared by 0 bases and J by 1 base, with 12 bases of the junction left unmatched. Germline loops: CDR1 MRHNA, CDR2 SNTAGT. There are 18 residues in the CDR3. The CDR3 sequence: CASSDSKLGQTPSYEQYF. The CDR3 DNA reads as TGTGCCAGCAGTGACTCAAAGTTGGGACAGACTCCTTCCTACGAGCAGTACTTC.

The chain is built from TRBV11-3 and TRBJ2-2; D is unclear. V was shortened by 5 bases and J by 1 base, with 14 bases between the two germline ends. This CDR3 has 16 residues. Germline CDR1 and CDR2: SGHNT and YENEEA. Here the CDR3 reads CASSTYVTENTGELFF. For the CDR3, the DNA is TGTGCCAGCAGCACCTACGTCACAGAGAACACCGGGGAGCTGTTTTTT.

V gene TRBV4-3 combines with J gene TRBJ2-7, with TRBD1 matching 11 bases. Looked up from germline, CDR1 is LGHNA and CDR2 is YSLEER. V lost 3 bases to trimming and J lost 3 bases; unmatched junction nucleotides: 4. This CDR3 contains 15 residues. Written as DNA, the CDR3 is TGCGCCAGCAGCCAGCGCGGGACAGGGGGCTACGAGCAGTACTTC. It is translated as CASSQRGTGGYEQYF.

V gene TRBV30 combines with J gene TRBJ1-1, with unresolved D. Germline-derived CDR1 and CDR2 are GTSNPN and SVGIG (reference sequence). The CDR3 sequence is 12 residues long. The V gene lost 0 bases and the J gene lost 3 bases, with 5 bases spanning the gap. Here the CDR3 DNA reads TGTGCCTGGAGTGTCCCCTACACTGAAGCTTTCTTT. Translation gives CAWSVPYTEAFF.

This chain joins TRBV4-2 and TRBJ2-3; TRBD1 agrees at 11 bases. Germline loops: CDR1 LGHNA, CDR2 YNFKEQ. CDR3 size: 16 residues. With V trimmed by 4 bases and J by 3 bases, 6 bases remained unmatched. The CDR3, as DNA: TGTGCCAGCAGCCGATCGGGACAGGGGGGGACAGATACGCAGTATTTT. This codes for CASSRSGQGGTDTQYF.

The CDR3: CASSFLPGELFF. For the CDR3, the DNA is TGTGCCAGCAGCTTCCTCCCCGGGGAGCTGTTTTTT. The chain links TRBV5-5 to TRBJ2-2; no definite D call. The CDR3 contains 12 residues. Germline V gene lookup returns CDR1 SGHKS and CDR2 YYEKEE (reference sequence). V lost 2 bases to trimming and J lost 6 bases, with 5 bases between them.

V is TRBV28 and J is TRBJ2-1, with 8 bases matching TRBD1. This CDR3 has 17 residues. The germline V gene has CDR1 MDHEN and CDR2 SYDVKM. V lost 5 bases, J lost 4 bases, and 13 bases stayed unmatched. CDR3 residues: CASSQPRTGKRYNEQFF. The DNA for the CDR3 is TGTGCCAGCAGTCAACCCCGGACAGGGAAACGGTACAATGAGCAGTTCTTC.

The chain is built from TRBV4-3 and TRBJ2-5, with 8 bases lining up with TRBD1. Germline V gives CDR1 LGHNA, CDR2 YSLEER. The CDR3 sequence is 19 residues long. J was trimmed by 3 bases and V by 0 bases; bases with no gene match: 15. The CDR3 DNA follows: TGCGCCAGCAGCCAAGATTTATTCGGCAGGGGGCAGAAAAAAGAGACCCAGTACTTC. Residues: CASSQDLFGRGQKKETQYF.

V is TRBV5-4 and J is TRBJ2-3; possible D gene TRBD1, 6 bases. The CDR3 sequence is 14 residues long. Germline V gene sequence: CDR1 SGHNT, CDR2 YYREEE (reference sequence). Trimming removed 0 bases at V and 1 base at J, with 6 bases between. The CDR3 coding sequence is TGTGCCAGCAGCTTGGACAGGGGCACAGATACGCAGTATTTT. This gives the protein CASSLDRGTDTQYF.

The chain recombines TRBV7-8 with TRBJ2-3; possibly TRBD2 for D (5 bases). Trimming stripped 5 bases from V and 0 bases from J, with 21 bases between. The germline V gene encodes CDR1 SGHVS and CDR2 FQNEAQ. The CDR3 runs 18 residues. The DNA for the CDR3 is TGTGCCAGCAGCCCTCGGGTCAGCGGTCCGCGGAGCACAGATACGCAGTATTTT. Protein product: CASSPRVSGPRSTDTQYF.

The chain employs TRBV7-7 and TRBJ2-5, with TRBD2 as a possible D gene (7 bases). V was clipped by 5 bases and J by 1 base, with 14 bases between them. The CDR3 length is 15 residues. The germline V gene has CDR1 SSHAT and CDR2 FNYEAQ (reference sequence). In nucleotides, the CDR3 is TGTGCCAGCAGCCGGGGGGCGGGGACCCAAGAGACCCAGTACTTC. This gives the protein CASSRGAGTQETQYF.

This sequence joins TRBV28 and TRBJ2-5, with D unclear. The length of the CDR3 is 12 residues. Germline V lookup: CDR1 MDHEN, CDR2 SYDVKM. Trimming stripped 5 bases from V and 5 bases from J, with 9 bases between. The CDR3 reads CASSTLRETQYF. The CDR3 bases are TGTGCCAGCAGTACCTTGAGGGAGACCCAGTACTTC.

The rearrangement links TRBV19 to TRBJ2-7; 7 bases agree with TRBD1. The CDR3 spans 16 residues. The V gene's germline CDR1 is LNHDA and CDR2 SQIVND (reference sequence). Losses at the gene ends were 2 bases for V and 1 base for J; bases not matched to a gene: 8. The CDR3 region has the DNA TGTGCCAGTAGTATAACGGGCCGACAGGGATCCTACGAGCAGTACTTC. Residues: CASSITGRQGSYEQYF.

This rearrangement joins TRBV6-5 to TRBJ1-1, with 7 bases fitting TRBD1. Germline V gene lookup returns CDR1 MNHEY and CDR2 SVGAGI. V trimming: 5 bases; J trimming: 7 bases; junction bases outside the gene matches: 4. CDR3 length: 12 residues. CDR3 nucleotide sequence: TGTGCCAGCAGTACCTCAGGGGGTGAAGCTTTCTTT. Its protein is CASSTSGGEAFF.

This chain uses TRBV30 with TRBJ1-2, with D unclear. Trimming stripped 2 bases from V and 3 bases from J, with 10 bases between. This CDR3 contains 13 residues. Germline V gene lookup returns CDR1 GTSNPN and CDR2 SVGIG (reference sequence). DNA for the CDR3: TGTGCCTGGAGTCCATCGGGTTACTATGGCTACACCTTC. This sequence encodes CAWSPSGYYGYTF.